A single sample gave rise to the 22 T cell receptor beta chains below, sequenced in a study of OX40 agonist ivuxolimab in advanced cancers. The library was generated by the immunoSEQ multiplex PCR assay. TCRdb stores this immuneACCESS table with in-frame sequences only. Part of the clones is absent; in the studies checked, under half of the shortfall reflects unresolved V genes, and no reason is known for the rest. The sample yields about 89,000 clones; 85% to 95% were counted once. Roughly 0.27% of the sample goes to the ten largest clones. Sequenced material: CD4+ or CD8+ T cells sorted from blood, taken in a trial of the OX40 agonist ivuxolimab. The receptors were gathered from an adult with an advanced solid tumor such as melanoma, head and neck, liver or kidney cancer.

The chain combines TRBV18 with TRBJ2-1, with D perhaps TRBD1 (6 bases). This CDR3 has 16 residues. The germline gives CDR1 KGHSH, CDR2 LQKENI. V lost 5 bases and J 0 bases, leaving 14 bases between the germline ends. The CDR3 bases are TGTGCCAGCTCAGAGAATACAGGGAGCTCCTACAATGAGCAGTTCTTC. Protein product: CASSENTGSSYNEQFF.

The chain employs TRBV7-6 and TRBJ2-3; TRBD1 is a possible D gene (6 bases). V was trimmed by 5 bases and J by 8 bases, leaving 17 bases between them. CDR1 and CDR2 from the germline V gene are SGHVS and FNYEAQ. The CDR3 has 14 amino acids. The CDR3 DNA sequence: TGTGCCAGCAGCCGCGACTGGCTAGGGGGTACGCAGTATTTT. It yields the protein CASSRDWLGGTQYF.

This chain uses TRBV28 with TRBJ1-1, with TRBD1 identical over 10 bases. Germline V lookup: CDR1 MDHEN, CDR2 SYDVKM. The CDR3 has 14 amino acids. The trim removed 5 bases at V and 4 bases at J, leaving 4 bases unmatched. CDR3 nucleotides: TGTGCCAGCAGTATCTGGACAGGGGGCACTGAAGCTTTCTTT. Protein product: CASSIWTGGTEAFF. Supplemented by reference TRBV28 and TRBJ1-1, the full variable domain reads DVKVTQSSRYLVKRTGEKVFLECVQDMDHENMFWYRQDPGLGLRLIYFSYDVKMKEKGDIPEGYSVSREKKERFSLILESASTNQTSMYLCASSIWTGGTEAFFGQGTRLTVV.

This sequence joins TRBV15 and TRBJ2-5; no firm D call. The CDR3 spans 13 residues. The V end was cut by 3 bases, the J end by 0 bases, with 5 bases between. Germline V lookup: CDR1 LNHNV, CDR2 YYDKDF (reference sequence). The CDR3 loop is CATSSRDQETQYF. CDR3 nucleotides: TGTGCCACCAGCAGTCGGGACCAAGAGACCCAGTACTTC.

This clone was counted between two and nine times. The chain couples TRBV7-2 to TRBJ2-1; possible D gene TRBD2, 5 bases. The CDR3 runs to 15 residues. With 2 bases removed from V and 4 bases from J, the gap between germline ends came to 12 bases. Germline assignment: CDR1 SGHTA and CDR2 FQGNSA. In DNA, the CDR3 is TGTGCCAGCAGCTTAACCAGCGGAAGATACAATGAGCAGTTCTTC. It codes for CASSLTSGRYNEQFF.

The chain combines TRBV30 with TRBJ1-3; D might be TRBD1 (6 bases). The CDR3 has 14 residues. Germline CDR1 reads GTSNPN; CDR2 reads SVGIG (reference sequence). The germline V and J ends were trimmed by 7 bases and 0 bases, with 13 bases remaining between them. The CDR3 reads CASRTAFSGNTIYF. For the CDR3, the DNA is TGTGCCTCTAGGACAGCGTTCTCTGGAAACACCATATATTTT.

The gene calls are TRBV19 and TRBJ1-2; 7 bases line up with TRBD1. Germline V lookup: CDR1 LNHDA, CDR2 SQIVND (reference sequence). The V and J ends lost 6 bases and 13 bases, in that order; junction bases with no gene match: 5. This CDR3 spans 10 amino acids. The CDR3 nucleotides read TGTGCCAGTAGGGGCCGGGACAGCACCTTC. Its protein is CASRGRDSTF.

The chain couples TRBV5-4 to TRBJ2-3; 10 bases line up with TRBD2. Trimming took 6 bases from V and 0 from J; bases not matched to a gene: 7. This CDR3 is 16 amino acids long. Germline assignment: CDR1 SGHNT and CDR2 YYREEE (reference sequence). The CDR3 DNA reads as TGTGCCAGCAACCCCCGGACTAGCGGAAGCACAGATACGCAGTATTTT. It yields the protein CASNPRTSGSTDTQYF.

The V and J genes are TRBV15 and TRBJ2-2; D is unresolved. V dropped 1 base and J dropped 2 bases, with 5 bases sitting between them. CDR3 size: 14 residues. Per the germline V gene, CDR1 is LNHNV and CDR2 is YYDKDF (reference sequence). CDR3 nucleotide sequence: TGTGCCACCAGCAGAGCCTTTAACACCGGGGAGCTGTTTTTT. It specifies CATSRAFNTGELFF.

V usage is TRBV7-9 and J usage is TRBJ1-3, with 8 positions matching TRBD1. The V segment lost 5 bases and the J segment 7 bases; nucleotides outside the gene matches: 4. Germline V lookup: CDR1 SEHNR, CDR2 FQNEAQ (reference sequence). The CDR3 has 13 amino acids. The CDR3 DNA follows: TGTGCCAGCAGCCCCCAGGGGGCGAACACCATATATTTT. It translates to CASSPQGANTIYF.

The chain combines TRBV4-3 with TRBJ2-6; D not certain. This CDR3 contains 15 residues. Germline V gene lookup returns CDR1 LGHNA and CDR2 YSLEER. Between the trimmed V and J ends, which lost 1 base and 0 bases, there was a span of 4 bases. The CDR3 region has the DNA TGCGCCAGCAGCCAAGGGGGCTCTGGGGCCAACGTCCTGACTTTC. It specifies CASSQGGSGANVLTF.

The CDR3 DNA sequence: TGTGCCATCAGGGGACAGGTAGGATCACCCCTCCACTTT. It is translated as CAIRGQVGSPLHF. The chain combines TRBV10-3 with TRBJ1-6; TRBD1 agrees at 8 bases. CDR3 length: 13 residues. With 6 bases clipped from V and 10 bases from J, the junction kept 5 bases outside the gene matches. Germline V gives CDR1 ENHRY, CDR2 SYGVKD.

The gene calls are TRBV5-1 and TRBJ2-3; 7 nucleotides match TRBD1. With V trimmed by 1 base and J by 1 base, 0 bases remained unmatched. The germline V gene has CDR1 SGHRS and CDR2 YFSETQ. This CDR3 has 14 residues. The CDR3 DNA is TGCGCCAGCAGCTTGCAGGGGGGCACAGATACGCAGTATTTT. It encodes CASSLQGGTDTQYF.

V gene TRBV30 combines with J gene TRBJ2-4, with D possibly called TRBD1 or TRBD2 (5 bases each). Trimming stripped 5 bases from V and 7 bases from J, with 18 bases between. Germline CDR1 and CDR2: GTSNPN and SVGIG (reference sequence). This CDR3 has 14 residues. The CDR3: CAWSRDPGANIQYF. The CDR3 nucleotides read TGTGCCTGGTCCAGGGACCCTGGTGCGAACATTCAGTACTTC.

V usage is TRBV25-1 and J usage is TRBJ2-1; 10 nucleotides agree with TRBD2. This CDR3 region has 16 residues. CDR1 is MGHDK, CDR2 SYGVNS, per germline. The V and J ends lost 3 bases and 10 bases, in that order; junction bases with no gene match: 12. The CDR3 here is CASSETSGRARGEQFF. CDR3 nucleotides: TGTGCCAGCAGTGAGACAAGCGGGAGGGCCAGGGGGGAGCAGTTCTTC.

The V gene is TRBV4-1, the J gene TRBJ2-4; perhaps TRBD1 as D (5 bases). From germline, CDR1 is MGHRA and CDR2 YSYEKL. CDR3 length equals 18 residues. Trimming removed 3 bases from V and 0 bases from J, with 18 bases in between. The CDR3 sequence is CASSHGRQGPLAKNIQYF. The CDR3 DNA follows: TGCGCCAGCAGCCATGGTCGGCAGGGCCCACTAGCCAAAAACATTCAGTACTTC.

This rearrangement joins TRBV7-9 to TRBJ1-2; D remains ambiguous. CDR3 length: 15 amino acids. Germline V lookup: CDR1 SEHNR, CDR2 FQNEAQ (reference sequence). With 4 bases removed from V and 0 bases from J, the gap between germline ends came to 12 bases. The CDR3 spells CASSSFRSSNYGYTF. The CDR3 coding sequence is TGTGCCAGCAGCTCCTTCAGGTCTTCTAACTATGGCTACACCTTC.

The chain employs TRBV5-5 and TRBJ1-2; D is undetermined. Per germline, CDR1 SGHKS and CDR2 YYEKEE (reference sequence). The CDR3 extends over 13 amino acids. V was trimmed by 4 bases and J by 3 bases, leaving 10 bases between them. CDR3 in DNA: TGTGCCAGCAGCCTCGGCGGCGACTATGGCTACACCTTC. It yields the protein CASSLGGDYGYTF.

V and J are TRBV19 and TRBJ1-5; D not certain. The V end lost 0 bases, the J end lost 2 bases, and 5 bases lay between the germline ends. The CDR3 consists of 14 residues. The V gene's germline CDR1 is LNHDA and CDR2 SQIVND (reference sequence). In DNA form, the CDR3 reads TGTGCCAGTAGTATAGATCGAGGCAATCAGCCCCAGCATTTT. This codes for CASSIDRGNQPQHF.

This rearrangement joins TRBV4-2 to TRBJ2-1; D gene unclear. CDR1 LGHNA and CDR2 YNFKEQ come from the germline V gene. This CDR3 comprises 14 residues. V lost 1 base and J 6 bases, leaving 10 bases between the germline ends. The DNA for the CDR3 is TGTGCCAGCAGCCAAGGTCAGGAGCGCAATGAGCAGTTCTTC. It translates to CASSQGQERNEQFF.

This chain links TRBV30 with TRBJ2-1; 7 nucleotides line up with TRBD1. V dropped 4 bases and J dropped 0; count of bases not matched to a gene: 6. CDR1 GTSNPN and CDR2 SVGIG come from the germline V gene (reference sequence). CDR3 length: 15 amino acids. CDR3 amino acids: CAWTRQGSSYNEQFF. The CDR3 bases are TGTGCCTGGACTCGACAGGGAAGCTCCTACAATGAGCAGTTCTTC.

This sequence joins TRBV30 and TRBJ1-1, with unresolved D. V was trimmed by 5 bases and J by 4 bases, leaving 14 bases between them. The CDR3 consists of 13 residues. Per germline, CDR1 GTSNPN and CDR2 SVGIG (reference sequence). The CDR3: CAWDLARATEAFF. The CDR3 DNA reads TGTGCCTGGGACCTTGCGCGGGCCACTGAAGCTTTCTTT.